This TCR beta chain was profiled in a study of T cell responses to AZD1222 COVID-19 vaccine. TCRdb keeps only in-frame clones here, not all; method: immunoSEQ multiplex PCR. The sample lists some 180,000 clones, 85% to 95% occurring once. The material sequenced was peripheral blood, taken 28 days after the second AZD1222 dose. The TCR originated in an adult who received the AZD1222 COVID-19 vaccine.

This chain's CDR3 is CASSQGQRNQPQHF. DNA of the CDR3: TGTGCCAGCAGCCAAGGACAGAGAAATCAGCCCCAGCATTTT. The chain couples TRBV3-1 (or the pseudogene TRBV3-2) to TRBJ1-5; D is possibly TRBD1 (5 bases). CDR3 length: 14 amino acids. Trimming left V 1 base short and J 4 bases short, with 8 bases between. CDR1 LGHDT and CDR2 YNNKEL come from the germline V gene (reference sequence).